The rows below give T cell receptor beta chains drawn from one sample of a study of shared clonotypes between healthy human individuals. Clones were read by immunoSEQ multiplex PCR, and TCRdb kept only the in-frame ones, dropping some. The data show some 1.5 million clones, 95% to 99% seen once. The specimen sequenced was naive CD4+ T cells sorted from blood. These receptors came from a young man in good health. CDR3s include the opening cysteine and the closing phenylalanine or tryptophan. D genes are given only for firm matches. Only part of the rows carry a size: once, few, many, or a class if the clone is expanded.

d_call	v_call	clone_size	j_call	cdr3_aa	cdr3_nt
-	TRBV6-5	-	TRBJ1-4	CASSYAGGVNEKLFF	TGTGCCAGCAGTTACGCTGGCGGGGTTAATGAAAAACTGTTTTTT
-	TRBV10-3	-	TRBJ2-3	CAIGDTGTVTDTQYF	TGTGCCATCGGGGATACCGGGACGGTCACAGATACGCAGTATTTT
-	TRBV30	-	TRBJ2-1	CAWSGGGPGRNNEQFF	TGTGCCTGGAGTGGGGGGGGCCCCGGTCGGAACAATGAGCAGTTCTTC
-	TRBV7-3	-	TRBJ2-2	CASRGGAGTGELFF	TGTGCCAGCCGGGGCGGGGCGGGCACCGGGGAGCTGTTTTTT
-	TRBV7-2	-	TRBJ2-1	CASSGRGTSHNEQFF	TGTGCCAGCAGCGGCCGCGGGACCTCCCACAATGAGCAGTTCTTC
TRBD1	TRBV28	-	TRBJ2-2	CASRTGGFTGELFF	TGTGCCAGCCGGACAGGGGGCTTCACCGGGGAGCTGTTTTTT
-	TRBV30	-	TRBJ1-1	CAWSATGAHLLSSEAFF	TGTGCCTGGAGTGCTACCGGAGCCCATTTACTTAGCTCTGAAGCTTTCTTT
-	TRBV25-1	-	TRBJ1-5	CASRQEAGPQHF	TGTGCCAGCAGACAAGAGGCAGGACCCCAGCATTTT
TRBD1	TRBV6-1	-	TRBJ1-2	CASRMTGDYGYTF	TGTGCCAGCAGGATGACAGGGGACTATGGCTACACCTTC
-	TRBV11-2	-	TRBJ2-1	CASSLRIGPVYNEQFF	TGTGCCAGCAGCCTCCGAATTGGGCCGGTCTACAATGAGCAGTTCTTC
TRBD2	TRBV7-6	-	TRBJ2-7	CASSLASGAYEQYF	TGTGCCAGCAGCTTAGCTAGCGGGGCCTACGAGCAGTACTTC
-	TRBV4-1	-	TRBJ1-3	CASSHLQGSGNTIYF	TGCGCCAGCAGCCATCTACAGGGCTCTGGAAACACCATATATTTT
-	TRBV18	-	TRBJ2-7	CASSPRAGNEQYF	TGTGCCAGCTCACCAAGGGCAGGGAACGAGCAGTACTTC
TRBD1	TRBV5-4	-	TRBJ2-1	CASSLRDRGTNEQFF	TGTGCCAGCAGCCTCCGGGACAGGGGTACGAATGAGCAGTTCTTC
-	TRBV2	-	TRBJ2-1	CASSGKQSILINEQFF	TGTGCCAGCAGTGGTAAACAGTCGATCCTTATCAATGAGCAGTTCTTC
-	TRBV2	-	TRBJ1-2	CATFIGAGGYTF	TGTGCCACCTTTATAGGGGCAGGGGGCTACACCTTC
-	TRBV5-1	-	TRBJ2-2	CASSSGTMNTGELFF	TGCGCCAGCAGCTCCGGGACAATGAACACCGGGGAGCTGTTTTTT
TRBD2	TRBV7-2	-	TRBJ2-7	CASSSRVAGNYEQYF	TGTGCCAGCAGCTCCCGAGTAGCGGGGAACTACGAGCAGTACTTC
TRBD2	TRBV5-1	-	TRBJ2-7	CASAGGYEQYF	TGCGCCAGCGCGGGGGGATACGAGCAGTACTTC
-	TRBV5-1	-	TRBJ2-3	CASSLGGQDTQYF	TGCGCCAGCAGCTTGGGGGGTCAAGATACGCAGTATTTT
-	TRBV30	-	TRBJ2-1	CAWSVLGSVNEQFF	TGTGCCTGGAGTGTACTCGGTAGCGTCAATGAGCAGTTCTTC
TRBD2	TRBV5-1	-	TRBJ2-1	CASSSLAGGYNEQFF	TGCGCCAGCAGCTCCCTAGCGGGAGGCTACAATGAGCAGTTCTTC
TRBD1	TRBV6-5	-	TRBJ1-1	CASSLTPGQGTTEAFF	TGTGCCAGCAGTTTGACACCGGGACAGGGGACGACTGAAGCTTTCTTT
TRBD1	TRBV7-6	-	TRBJ2-5	CASSLRQGAIGETQYF	TGTGCCAGCAGCTTAAGGCAGGGGGCGATTGGAGAGACCCAGTACTTC
-	TRBV15	-	TRBJ2-1	CATSVGWLEENEQFF	TGTGCCACCAGCGTCGGTTGGCTAGAGGAGAATGAGCAGTTCTTC
-	TRBV21-1	-	TRBJ2-1	CASSKESHRLVNEQFF	TGTGCCAGCAGCAAAGAAAGTCACAGGCTGGTCAATGAGCAGTTCTTC
-	TRBV5-1	-	TRBJ2-1	CASSFFAGISYNEQFF	TGCGCCAGCAGCTTTTTCGCGGGCATCTCCTACAATGAGCAGTTCTTC
TRBD1	TRBV5-8	-	TRBJ1-2	CASSSSRDRGIYGYTF	TGTGCCAGCAGCTCGTCCCGGGACAGGGGAATCTATGGCTACACCTTC
-	TRBV28	-	TRBJ2-7	CASNSGPAYEQYF	TGTGCCAGCAATTCGGGTCCAGCCTACGAGCAGTACTTC
-	TRBV9	-	TRBJ2-2	CASSGTRGSGELFF	TGTGCCAGCAGCGGGACCCGGGGGTCCGGGGAGCTGTTTTTT
-	TRBV7-9	-	TRBJ2-7	CASSKKAGDYEQYF	TGTGCCAGCAGCAAGAAGGCAGGGGACTACGAGCAGTACTTC
TRBD2	TRBV19	-	TRBJ2-5	CASSIGLAAGGTQYF	TGTGCCAGTAGTATAGGACTAGCCGCCGGTGGGACCCAGTACTTC
TRBD2	TRBV5-4	-	TRBJ2-7	CASSMGTSGYEQYF	TGTGCCAGCAGCATGGGGACTAGCGGCTACGAGCAGTACTTC
-	TRBV7-5	-	TRBJ2-7	CVRSLVDSLTYEQYF	TGTGTCAGAAGCTTAGTGGACAGTTTGACCTACGAGCAGTACTTC
-	TRBV28	-	TRBJ1-2	CASTRDRSNYGYTF	TGTGCCAGCACCCGGGACCGGTCGAACTATGGCTACACCTTC
-	TRBV19	-	TRBJ2-1	CASSIAAVDEQFF	TGTGCCAGTAGTATAGCAGCGGTCGATGAGCAGTTCTTC
-	TRBV7-9	-	TRBJ1-1	CASSIQGEDTEAFF	TGTGCCAGCAGCATACAAGGGGAGGACACTGAAGCTTTCTTT
-	TRBV14	few	TRBJ2-5	CASSQLGLLQETQYF	TGTGCCAGCAGCCAATTGGGACTGCTCCAAGAGACCCAGTACTTC
TRBD1	TRBV7-9	-	TRBJ2-4	CASTRGRDRNIQYF	TGTGCCAGCACCCGGGGCAGGGACAGAAACATTCAGTACTTC
TRBD1	TRBV2	-	TRBJ1-2	CASRDRGIGGYTF	TGTGCCAGCAGAGACAGGGGGATAGGTGGCTACACCTTC
-	TRBV5-1	-	TRBJ2-3	CASSLSVSTDTQYF	TGCGCCAGCAGCTTGTCGGTTAGCACAGATACGCAGTATTTT
-	TRBV6-5	once	TRBJ1-1	CAARRDEYTEAFF	TGTGCGGCACGCCGGGATGAGTACACTGAAGCTTTCTTT